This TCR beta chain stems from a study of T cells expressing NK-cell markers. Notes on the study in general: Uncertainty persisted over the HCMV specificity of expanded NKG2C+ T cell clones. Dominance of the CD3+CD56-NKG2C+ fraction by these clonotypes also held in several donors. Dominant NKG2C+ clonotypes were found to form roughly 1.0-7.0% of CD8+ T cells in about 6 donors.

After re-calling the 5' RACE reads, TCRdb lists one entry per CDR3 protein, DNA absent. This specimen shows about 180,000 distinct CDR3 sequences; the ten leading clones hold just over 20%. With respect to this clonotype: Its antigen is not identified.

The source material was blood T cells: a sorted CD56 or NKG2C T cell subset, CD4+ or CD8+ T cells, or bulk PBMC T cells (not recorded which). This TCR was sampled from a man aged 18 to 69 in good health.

The CDR3 loop is CASTPSRGTPTLRDQNEKLFF. The chain employs TRBV6-2 or TRBV6-3 and TRBJ1-4; TCRdb names TRBD1, which stays unverified in the absence of DNA. This CDR3 spans 21 amino acids. CDR1 and CDR2 from the germline V gene are MNHEY and SVGEGT.